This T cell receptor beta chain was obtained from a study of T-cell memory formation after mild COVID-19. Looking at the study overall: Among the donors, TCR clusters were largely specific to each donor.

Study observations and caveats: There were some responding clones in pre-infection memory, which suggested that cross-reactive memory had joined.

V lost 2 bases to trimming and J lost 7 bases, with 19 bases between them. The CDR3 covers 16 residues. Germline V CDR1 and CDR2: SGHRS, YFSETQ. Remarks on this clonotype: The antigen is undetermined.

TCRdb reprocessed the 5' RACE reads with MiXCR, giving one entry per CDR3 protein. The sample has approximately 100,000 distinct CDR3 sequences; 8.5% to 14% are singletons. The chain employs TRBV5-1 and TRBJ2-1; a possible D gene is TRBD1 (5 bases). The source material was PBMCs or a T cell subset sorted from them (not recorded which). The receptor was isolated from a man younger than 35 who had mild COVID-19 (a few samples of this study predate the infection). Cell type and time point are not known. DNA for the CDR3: TGCGCCAGCAGCTTCACCCCGGAACAGGTGGGGAATGAGCAGTTCTTC. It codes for CASSFTPEQVGNEQFF.